Each of the 22 T cell receptor beta chains below was sequenced from the same sample in a study of cytomegalovirus exposure and HLA in healthy donors. Libraries were prepared by immunoSEQ multiplex PCR; TCRdb keeps only in-frame clonotypes and omits some of them. The data contain about 180,000 clones, roughly nine tenths of them singletons. Sequences were obtained from PBMCs. These receptors were obtained from a man between 18 and 35 years old in good health and CMV-seropositive.

This clone appeared once. The chain links TRBV15 to TRBJ2-1; 14 bases fit TRBD2. The germline CDR1 and CDR2 sequences are LNHNV and YYDKDF (reference sequence). J lost 0 bases, V lost 5 bases, and 6 bases had no gene match. CDR3 size: 18 residues. CDR3 region: CATSGTSGGRSSYNEQFF. CDR3 nucleotides: TGTGCCACCAGCGGGACTAGCGGGGGTCGCTCCTCCTACAATGAGCAGTTCTTC.

This clone has only one observation. The CDR3 loop reads CAISGLAGGEGEQFF. The CDR3 region has the DNA TGTGCCATCAGCGGACTAGCGGGGGGCGAGGGTGAGCAGTTCTTC. The chain combines TRBV10-3 with TRBJ2-1; 14 nucleotides line up with TRBD2. The length of the CDR3 is 15 residues. The V and J ends lost 6 bases and 9 bases, in that order; junction bases with no gene match: 7. The germline V gene encodes CDR1 ENHRY and CDR2 SYGVKD.

CDR3 region: CASSVSGGSTYNEQFF. CDR3 nucleotides: TGTGCCAGCAGCGTTAGCGGGGGGTCCACCTACAATGAGCAGTTCTTC. The genes are TRBV7-6 and TRBJ2-1, with TRBD2 matching over 10 bases. V lost 5 bases and J lost 2; bases outside the gene matches: 6. The CDR3 contains 16 residues. The germline gives CDR1 SGHVS, CDR2 FNYEAQ.

V is TRBV5-6 and J is TRBJ2-5; 10 positions agree with TRBD2. The V gene end was trimmed by 2 bases and the J gene end by 2 bases; junction bases not matched to a gene: 6. Germline V gene sequence: CDR1 SGHDT, CDR2 YYEEEE. The CDR3 extends over 16 amino acids. DNA of the CDR3: TGTGCCAGCAGCTTAAATAGCGGGGGGCTACAAGAGACCCAGTACTTC. Translating gives CASSLNSGGLQETQYF.

The rearrangement joins TRBV5-1 to TRBJ2-5; no reliable D call. In germline, CDR1 is SGHRS, CDR2 YFSETQ. V lost 7 bases and J 1 base, leaving 14 bases between the germline ends. CDR3 length: 14 residues. CDR3 nucleotide sequence: TGCGCCAGCGACCCAACGGGTAGCCAAGAGACCCAGTACTTC. Translating gives CASDPTGSQETQYF.

The chain joins TRBV7-3 to TRBJ2-3; D gene uncertain. The CDR3 sequence is 13 residues long. The germline V and J ends were trimmed by 5 bases and 5 bases, with 11 bases remaining between them. Germline values: CDR1 SGHTA, CDR2 FQGTGA. In nucleotides, the CDR3 is TGTGCCAGCAGCCAAACGCGTGAAGATACGCAGTATTTT. Translating gives CASSQTREDTQYF.

This clone was observed a few times. DNA of the CDR3: TGTGCCAGCAGTGTCGGGGTTACTCAGCCCCAGCATTTT. Translated: CASSVGVTQPQHF. The chain links TRBV25-1 to TRBJ1-5, with D unclear. V was shortened by 4 bases and J by 6 bases, with 10 bases between the two germline ends. CDR3 length: 13 residues. Germline assignment: CDR1 MGHDK and CDR2 SYGVNS.

The chain recombines TRBV6-6 with TRBJ1-5, with D tentatively TRBD1 (6 bases). Germline V CDR1 and CDR2: MNHNY, SVGAGI (reference sequence). With 5 bases removed from V and 3 bases from J, the gap between germline ends came to 11 bases. The CDR3 extends over 14 amino acids. CDR3 DNA: TGTGCCAGCAGTCCAGGACAGAACAATCAGCCCCAGCATTTT. Protein: CASSPGQNNQPQHF.

On this clone itself: The same CDR3 also results from other DNA sequences found in this sample. V and J are TRBV9 and TRBJ2-7, with 9 positions matching TRBD2. Trimming removed 2 bases from V and 0 bases from J; junction bases left unmatched: 0. Germline V gene lookup returns CDR1 SGDLS and CDR2 YYNGEE. The CDR3 extends over 14 amino acids. The CDR3 here is CASSVSGGSYEQYF. CDR3 nucleotide sequence: TGTGCCAGCAGCGTTAGCGGGGGCTCCTACGAGCAGTACTTC.

This clone was counted a single time. The V call is TRBV7-3, the J call TRBJ2-1; 11 bases line up with TRBD2. This CDR3 comprises 15 residues. Germline V gene data show CDR1 as SGHTA and CDR2 as FQGTGA. The V gene end was trimmed by 3 bases and the J gene end by 8 bases; junction bases not matched to a gene: 6. The CDR3 region has the DNA TGTGCCAGCAGCTTTTTAGCGGGAGGGCCTGATGAGCAGTTCTTC. This sequence encodes CASSFLAGGPDEQFF.

The rearrangement links TRBV9 to TRBJ2-3, with 8 bases aligning to TRBD2. Trimming took 8 bases from V and 5 from J; bases not matched to a gene: 7. CDR1 and CDR2 from the germline V gene are SGDLS and YYNGEE. This CDR3 region has 13 residues. Here the CDR3 DNA reads TGTGCCAGTCAACGGGAGGGGGGAGATACGCAGTATTTT. Translation: CASQREGGDTQYF.

This clone was seen a single time. The chain joins TRBV6-5 to TRBJ2-1; the match to TRBD2 covers 8 bases. This CDR3 region has 14 residues. The V and J ends lost 5 bases and 6 bases, in that order; junction bases with no gene match: 6. The germline V gene encodes CDR1 MNHEY and CDR2 SVGAGI. CDR3 region: CASSPGLAFNEQFF. Here the CDR3 DNA reads TGTGCCAGCAGTCCCGGACTAGCTTTCAATGAGCAGTTCTTC.

Only a few counts were recorded for this clone. This sequence joins TRBV15 and TRBJ1-6; 8 bases align to TRBD1. V shed 3 bases and J 16 bases; nucleotides not matched to a gene: 8. This CDR3 is 13 amino acids long. Germline V gives CDR1 LNHNV, CDR2 YYDKDF (reference sequence). The CDR3 nucleotides read TGTGCCACCAGCAGGGGGGGACAGGCCGAACTCCACTTT. As protein: CATSRGGQAELHF.

This clone showed up just once. The CDR3 region is CASSQEAISYEQYF. The DNA for the CDR3 is TGTGCCAGCAGCCAAGAAGCAATCTCCTACGAGCAGTACTTC. The chain combines TRBV4-2 with TRBJ2-7; D call uncertain. V lost 0 bases and J lost 0, with 6 bases in between. CDR1 is LGHNA, CDR2 YNFKEQ, per germline. CDR3 length: 14 amino acids.

The chain employs TRBV5-1 and TRBJ1-4; 9 bases align to TRBD1. Germline assignment: CDR1 SGHRS and CDR2 YFSETQ. CDR3 length: 17 residues. V shed 4 bases, J shed 2 bases, and the junction held 9 bases outside the gene matches. In DNA, the CDR3 is TGCGCCAGCAGCAACCCGGGACAGGGAGAGACTAATGAAAAACTGTTTTTT. Residues: CASSNPGQGETNEKLFF.

The gene calls are TRBV7-2 and TRBJ2-7; 7 nucleotides line up with TRBD2. The CDR3 consists of 14 residues. J lost 3 bases, V lost 5 bases, and 7 bases had no gene match. Germline CDR1 SGHTA, CDR2 FQGNSA. CDR3 nucleotides: TGTGCCAGCAGCCCAGGACTAGGAATCTACGAGCAGTACTTC. Translating gives CASSPGLGIYEQYF.

This chain links TRBV7-9 with TRBJ1-3; D unclear. V was trimmed by 0 bases and J by 1 base, leaving 10 bases between them. Germline V gene data show CDR1 as SEHNR and CDR2 as FQNEAQ (reference sequence). The CDR3 covers 16 residues. This chain's CDR3 is CASSLARVSSGNTIYF. CDR3 coding DNA: TGTGCCAGCAGCTTAGCGAGGGTTAGTTCTGGAAACACCATATATTTT.

The chain carries TRBV30 and TRBJ1-1; 11 nucleotides match TRBD1. Trimming removed 4 bases from V and 3 bases from J; junction bases left unmatched: 4. The CDR3 contains 14 residues. Germline V gene sequence: CDR1 GTSNPN, CDR2 SVGIG (reference sequence). The chain's CDR3 is CAWTRDRGDTEAFF. The CDR3 nucleotides are TGTGCCTGGACTAGGGACAGGGGGGACACTGAAGCTTTCTTT.

The genes are TRBV27 and TRBJ2-3; D gene uncertain. CDR1 is MNHEY and CDR2 is SMNVEV in the germline V gene (reference sequence). V shed 3 bases and J shed 5 bases, with 3 bases lying between them. This CDR3 has 11 residues. The CDR3 reads CASSFGDTQYF. CDR3 nucleotides: TGTGCCAGCAGTTTCGGAGATACGCAGTATTTT.

The chain uses TRBV9 and TRBJ1-2; possible D gene TRBD1, 6 bases. The CDR3 consists of 13 residues. Germline V gene lookup returns CDR1 SGDLS and CDR2 YYNGEE. Trimming pared 4 bases from V and 8 bases from J, leaving 15 bases between. The CDR3 loop reads CASSSDAGGGYTF. For the CDR3, the DNA is TGTGCCAGCAGCTCAGATGCGGGGGGCGGCTACACCTTC. The full variable domain, in which reference TRBV9 and TRBJ1-2 provide the parts outside the CDR3, is DSGVTQTPKHLITATGQRVTLRCSPRSGDLSVYWYQQSLDQGLQFLIQYYNGEERAKGNILERFSAQQFPDLHSELNLSSLELGDSALYFCASSSDAGGGYTFGSGTRLTVV.

The rearrangement joins TRBV5-6 to TRBJ1-6; D is unresolved. The ends were cut back, 2 bases at V and 8 bases at J, with 17 bases in the middle. The germline gives CDR1 SGHDT, CDR2 YYEEEE. This CDR3 is 16 amino acids long. For the CDR3, the DNA is TGTGCCAGCAGCTTACCCGGGGTAGGCTGGGATTCACCCCTCCACTTT. Translated, it gives CASSLPGVGWDSPLHF.

Here the CDR3 DNA reads TGTGCCAGCAGCTTGGTAGGGACAGGGGATGCCATTCAGTACTTC. Its protein is CASSLVGTGDAIQYF. J is TRBJ2-4 and V is TRBV5-5, with 10 positions matching TRBD1. CDR3 length: 15 residues. The ends lost 0 bases at V and 9 bases at J; junction bases unmatched: 6. Germline V CDR1 and CDR2: SGHKS, YYEKEE (reference sequence).